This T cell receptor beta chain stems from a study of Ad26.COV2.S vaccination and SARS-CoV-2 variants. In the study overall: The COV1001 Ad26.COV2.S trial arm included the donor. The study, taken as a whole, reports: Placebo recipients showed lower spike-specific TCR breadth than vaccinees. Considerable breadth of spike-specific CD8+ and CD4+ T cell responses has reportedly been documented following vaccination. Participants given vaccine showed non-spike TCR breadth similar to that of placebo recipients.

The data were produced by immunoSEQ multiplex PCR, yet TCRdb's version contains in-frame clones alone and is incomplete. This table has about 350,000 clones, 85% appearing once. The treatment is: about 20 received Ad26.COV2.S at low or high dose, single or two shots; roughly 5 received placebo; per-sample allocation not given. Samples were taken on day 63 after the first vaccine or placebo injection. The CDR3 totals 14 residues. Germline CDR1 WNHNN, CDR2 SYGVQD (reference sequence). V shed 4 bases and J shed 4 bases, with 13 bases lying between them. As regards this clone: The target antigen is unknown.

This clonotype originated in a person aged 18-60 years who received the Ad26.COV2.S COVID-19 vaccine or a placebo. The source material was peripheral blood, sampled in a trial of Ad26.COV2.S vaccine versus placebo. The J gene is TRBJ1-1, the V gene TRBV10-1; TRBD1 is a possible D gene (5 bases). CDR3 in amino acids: CASSAEGSGTEAFF. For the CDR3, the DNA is TGCGCCAGCAGTGCAGAGGGGAGCGGCACTGAAGCTTTCTTT.